The clone carrying this T cell receptor (beta chain) was counted ten times or more. Time point given: longitudinal time-point 3. The sample belongs to a study of neurological immune-mediated disorders. MiXCR, run by TCRdb on the 5' RACE reads, gives a single entry per CDR3 protein. The sample shows over 90,000 distinct CDR3 sequences, less than 14% of them seen only once. The sample comprised PBMCs. The clonotype originates from a female donor with HTLV-1-associated myelopathy (HAM/TSP).

CDR3 in amino acids: CASSWTLAGGQETQYF. For the CDR3, the DNA is TGTGCCAGCAGCTGGACACTAGCGGGGGGACAAGAGACCCAGTACTTC. The chain recombines TRBV7-2 with TRBJ2-5, with 12 bases aligning to TRBD2. Germline trimming cut 4 bases from V and 2 bases from J; bases unmatched to any gene: 5. CDR3 length equals 16 residues. CDR1 and CDR2 from the germline V gene are SGHTA and FQGNSA.